These 20 T cell receptor beta chains came from one sample sequenced in a study of OX40 agonist ivuxolimab in advanced cancers. Sequenced by immunoSEQ multiplex PCR; TCRdb stores in-frame clones only, minus some. Among tens of thousands of clones listed, 84% were seen once. The sequenced sample was CD4+ or CD8+ T cells sorted from blood, obtained in a trial of the OX40 agonist ivuxolimab. The receptors stem from an adult with an advanced solid tumor such as melanoma, head and neck, liver or kidney cancer.

This rearrangement joins TRBV2 to TRBJ1-1; D gene ambiguous. Germline lookup yields CDR1 SNHLY and CDR2 FYNNEI. Trimming stripped 4 bases from V and 0 bases from J, with 6 bases between. The CDR3 spans 13 residues. The DNA of the CDR3 is TGTGCCAGCAGTGCCGAGATGAACACTGAAGCTTTCTTT. This codes for CASSAEMNTEAFF.

This clone was recorded only once. The CDR3 sequence: CASSLLDGSEQYF. The CDR3 nucleotides are TGTGCCAGCAGCTTATTAGACGGCTCCGAGCAGTACTTC. This chain links TRBV7-6 with TRBJ2-7; no reliable D call. V was pared by 2 bases and J by 6 bases, with 11 bases between. CDR1 SGHVS and CDR2 FNYEAQ come from the germline V gene. The CDR3 runs to 13 residues.

The J gene is TRBJ1-6, the V gene TRBV7-3; no clear D. V was clipped by 0 bases and J by 0 bases, with 9 bases between them. The CDR3 is 17 amino acids. The germline gives CDR1 SGHTA, CDR2 FQGTGA. For the CDR3, the DNA is TGTGCCAGCAGCTTAACGAGGGAGCCCTCCTATAATTCACCCCTCCACTTT. This sequence encodes CASSLTREPSYNSPLHF.

The CDR3 region has the DNA TGCGCCAGCAGCCACCAGCGGGGGGCTCGGGAGACCCAGTACTTC. This encodes CASSHQRGARETQYF. The chain uses TRBV4-1 and TRBJ2-5; 9 bases map to TRBD2. This CDR3 is built from 15 residues. Germline CDR1 is MGHRA and CDR2 is YSYEKL. V shed 3 bases and J 5 bases; nucleotides not matched to a gene: 7.

J is TRBJ2-4 and V is TRBV6-1; D tentatively fits TRBD1 or TRBD2 (5 bases each). V was clipped by 7 bases and J by 5 bases, with 18 bases between them. CDR3 length: 15 residues. The germline CDR1 and CDR2 sequences are MNHNS and SASEGT. The CDR3 DNA reads TGTGCCAGCACCGCCTCGTCCGGGGCAGAAAACATTCAGTACTTC. Amino acids: CASTASSGAENIQYF.

The chain uses TRBV28 and TRBJ1-4; D might be TRBD1 (6 bases). This CDR3 contains 14 residues. The V gene's germline CDR1 is MDHEN and CDR2 SYDVKM. The ends were cut back, 2 bases at V and 7 bases at J, with 11 bases in the middle. The CDR3 loop reads CASSLKGGTEKLFF. As DNA, the CDR3 is TGTGCCAGCAGTTTAAAGGGGGGGACTGAAAAACTGTTTTTT. Supplemented by reference TRBV28 and TRBJ1-4, the full variable domain reads DVKVTQSSRYLVKRTGEKVFLECVQDMDHENMFWYRQDPGLGLRLIYFSYDVKMKEKGDIPEGYSVSREKKERFSLILESASTNQTSMYLCASSLKGGTEKLFFGSGTQLSVL.

This clone is judged medium-sized. The V gene is TRBV19, the J gene TRBJ1-5, with D maybe TRBD1 (6 bases). The CDR3 sequence is 15 residues long. The germline gives CDR1 LNHDA, CDR2 SQIVND (reference sequence). Trimming removed 4 bases at V and 3 bases at J, with 13 bases between. The CDR3 region is CASSTSDRSNQPQHF. The CDR3 DNA sequence: TGTGCCAGTAGTACTTCGGACAGATCCAATCAGCCCCAGCATTTT.

This clone was recorded once. The chain combines TRBV28 with TRBJ2-3; D remains ambiguous. Germline V gene lookup returns CDR1 MDHEN and CDR2 SYDVKM. This CDR3 comprises 15 residues. V was pared by 5 bases and J by 0 bases, with 12 bases between. CDR3 in DNA: TGTGCCAGCAGTCCCTGGGCATCTAGCACAGATACGCAGTATTTT. It encodes CASSPWASSTDTQYF. The whole variable domain, filled in from reference TRBV28 and TRBJ2-3, reads DVKVTQSSRYLVKRTGEKVFLECVQDMDHENMFWYRQDPGLGLRLIYFSYDVKMKEKGDIPEGYSVSREKKERFSLILESASTNQTSMYLCASSPWASSTDTQYFGPGTRLTVL.

This clone was seen only a few times. The CDR3 loop is CASGRGGTNEKLFF. DNA for the CDR3: TGTGCCAGTGGGAGGGGAGGAACTAATGAAAAACTGTTTTTT. The J gene is TRBJ1-4, the V gene TRBV9, with D possibly TRBD1 on 5 matching bases. This CDR3 has 14 residues. V lost 8 bases and J lost 1, with 12 bases in between. From germline, CDR1 is SGDLS and CDR2 YYNGEE.

This CDR3 is CASSPTNAKNIQYF. The CDR3 DNA sequence: TGCGCCAGCAGCCCTACTAATGCCAAAAACATTCAGTACTTC. The rearrangement joins TRBV5-1 to TRBJ2-4; D unresolved. The CDR3 consists of 14 residues. V gave up 4 bases and J gave up 1 base, with 9 bases separating them. Germline CDR1 is SGHRS and CDR2 is YFSETQ.

The V call is TRBV5-6, the J call TRBJ2-2; D gene uncertain. Per the germline V gene, CDR1 is SGHDT and CDR2 is YYEEEE. Trimming stripped 1 base from V and 0 bases from J, with 10 bases between. This CDR3 has 16 residues. The CDR3 DNA reads TGTGCCAGCAGCTTGCTGGCAGCAGCGAACACCGGGGAGCTGTTTTTT. Residues: CASSLLAAANTGELFF.

The J gene is TRBJ1-1, the V gene TRBV6-6; 10 nucleotides agree with TRBD1. The V and J ends lost 4 bases and 4 bases, in that order; junction bases with no gene match: 6. The CDR3 extends over 15 amino acids. From germline, CDR1 is MNHNY and CDR2 SVGAGI (reference sequence). CDR3 region: CASSSTGGEGTEAFF. Here the CDR3 DNA reads TGTGCCAGCAGTTCGACAGGGGGCGAGGGCACTGAAGCTTTCTTT.

The rearrangement uses TRBV28 and TRBJ2-5, with 15 bases identical to TRBD2. The CDR3 spans 15 residues. Per germline, CDR1 MDHEN and CDR2 SYDVKM. Trimming at V came to 6 bases and at J to 7 bases, leaving 6 bases not matched to a gene. The CDR3: CASSRGLAGGGTQYF. The CDR3 DNA is TGTGCCAGCAGCCGGGGACTAGCGGGAGGTGGGACCCAGTACTTC.

CDR3 in amino acids: CASRRGASEKLFF. The CDR3 nucleotides read TGTGCCAGCAGGCGGGGGGCTTCGGAAAAACTGTTTTTT. The gene calls are TRBV2 and TRBJ1-4, with D maybe TRBD1 (6 bases). The length of the CDR3 is 13 residues. The germline CDR1 and CDR2 sequences are SNHLY and FYNNEI. The V end was cut by 6 bases, the J end by 8 bases, with 13 bases between.

This clone was detected once. The chain carries TRBV10-2 and TRBJ2-7; D remains ambiguous. The CDR3 contains 16 residues. Deletions cut 3 bases from V and 0 bases from J, with 15 bases between. The V gene's germline CDR1 is WSHSY and CDR2 SAAADI. CDR3: CASSDLSGPRSYEQYF. In DNA form, the CDR3 reads TGCGCCAGCAGTGACCTCAGTGGACCCCGCTCCTACGAGCAGTACTTC.

CDR3 sequence reads: CAISADPNYGYTF. The CDR3 coding sequence is TGTGCCATCAGTGCGGATCCTAACTATGGCTACACCTTC. V is TRBV10-3 and J is TRBJ1-2; no reliable D call. The CDR3 covers 13 residues. The germline CDR1 and CDR2 sequences are ENHRY and SYGVKD. The germline V and J ends were trimmed by 4 bases and 0 bases, with 6 bases remaining between them.

The chain combines TRBV4-1 with TRBJ2-3; D is possibly TRBD1 (5 bases). This CDR3 comprises 13 residues. Germline V gene sequence: CDR1 MGHRA, CDR2 YSYEKL. Between the trimmed V and J ends, which lost 3 bases and 5 bases, there was a span of 9 bases. As DNA, the CDR3 is TGCGCCAGCAGCCAGGGCAGGGAAGATACGCAGTATTTT. Encoded protein: CASSQGREDTQYF.

The chain uses TRBV19 and TRBJ1-5; TRBD1 agrees at 9 bases. The CDR3 extends over 15 amino acids. The J segment lost 6 bases and the V segment lost 5 bases, leaving 8 bases of the junction unmatched. Germline-derived CDR1 and CDR2 are LNHDA and SQIVND (reference sequence). The CDR3 protein is CASSGTGGGFQPQHF. The DNA for the CDR3 is TGTGCCAGTAGTGGAACAGGGGGCGGTTTTCAGCCCCAGCATTTT.

Worth noting for this clone: At one end the junction does not follow the germline gene, possibly because of a read error. The gene calls are TRBV7-7 and TRBJ2-5; perhaps TRBD1 as D (5 bases). The better agreement between TRBJ2-7 and the DNA end casts doubt on the J call. The V gene's germline CDR1 is SSHAT and CDR2 FNYEAQ (reference sequence). This CDR3 is built from 15 residues. This CDR3 is CASSLCSDIFYEQYF. As DNA, the CDR3 is TGTGCTAGCAGCCTCTGCTCGGACATCTTCTACGAGCAGTACTTC.

A few counts support this clone. The rearrangement joins TRBV28 to TRBJ2-7, with 9 bases fitting TRBD2. Germline CDR1 reads MDHEN; CDR2 reads SYDVKM. CDR3 size: 16 residues. V dropped 6 bases and J dropped 0; count of bases not matched to a gene: 9. CDR3 loop: CASRPHSGGLSYEQYF. CDR3 in DNA: TGTGCCAGCAGACCACACAGCGGGGGGCTCTCCTACGAGCAGTACTTC.